This is a list of T cell receptor beta chains from one sample in a study of blood T cell repertoires in COVID-19. The data were produced by immunoSEQ multiplex PCR, yet TCRdb's version contains in-frame clones alone and is incomplete. The sample consists of approximately 160,000 clones, more than 75% of them appearing once. Sequencing used PBMCs or T cells enriched from blood (not recorded which). The origin of the receptors is a woman aged 45-60 years who had recovered from COVID-19. The CDR3 runs from the conserved cysteine through the conserved F or W. A D gene is named only where the DNA matches it firmly. The size of a clone is reported for some rows only, either as once, few or many, or as a class for expanded clones.

>TRBJ2-1|TRBD2|TRBV10-2|-
CASSSGTSGRPDHNEQFF
TGCGCCAGCAGTAGTGGGACTAGCGGGAGGCCCGATCACAATGAGCAGTTCTTC
>TRBJ2-7|TRBD1|TRBV5-1|-
CASRQSTGARYEQYF
TGCGCCAGCAGACAATCAACAGGGGCGAGGTACGAGCAGTACTTC
>TRBJ2-7|TRBD2|TRBV6-5|-
CASSSGTSGNEQYF
TGTGCCAGCAGTTCCGGGACTAGCGGGAACGAGCAGTACTTC
>TRBJ2-6|TRBD2|TRBV5-4|-
CASSLVSGGLNVLTF
TGTGCCAGCAGCTTGGTATCGGGGGGGCTCAACGTCCTGACTTTC
>TRBJ2-2|-|TRBV9|once
CASSVVPDRSRLFF
TGTGCCAGCAGCGTAGTACCCGACAGGAGTCGGCTGTTTTTT
>TRBJ2-1|TRBD2|TRBV24-1|-
CATSDPGLAGGAYNEQFF
TGTGCCACCAGTGACCCAGGACTAGCGGGAGGGGCCTACAATGAGCAGTTCTTC
>TRBJ1-1|TRBD1|TRBV7-3|-
CASSLGTWTGEAFF
TGTGCCAGCAGCTTGGGCACTTGGACAGGTGAAGCTTTCTTT
>TRBJ1-3|TRBD1|TRBV6-6|-
CASGYGTGLSGNTIYF
TGTGCCAGCGGATACGGGACAGGGCTCTCTGGAAACACCATATATTTT
>TRBJ2-4|TRBD1|TRBV19|-
CASNKDRDKNIQYF
TGTGCCAGTAACAAGGACAGGGACAAAAACATTCAGTACTTC
>TRBJ2-1|-|TRBV7-9|-
CASSLGLALSYNEQFF
TGTGCCAGCAGCTTAGGTCTAGCCCTCTCCTACAATGAGCAGTTCTTC
>TRBJ1-5|-|TRBV30|-
CAWGRGGGNQPQHF
TGTGCCTGGGGTCGTGGAGGGGGCAATCAGCCCCAGCATTTT
>TRBJ2-3|TRBD2|TRBV7-2|-
CASRIAGVATDTQYF
TGTGCCAGCAGAATAGCGGGAGTGGCGACAGATACGCAGTATTTT
>TRBJ1-6|TRBD1|TRBV27|-
CASSGGGQGVSPLHF
TGTGCCAGCAGTGGCGGGGGACAGGGTGTATCACCCCTCCACTTT
>TRBJ2-3|-|TRBV5-1|once
CASSRGALLADTQYF
TGCGCCAGCAGCCGGGGGGCACTCTTGGCAGATACGCAGTATTTT
>TRBJ2-1|-|TRBV7-9|-
CASSPLAEQFF
TGTGCCAGCAGCCCCTTAGCTGAGCAGTTCTTC
>TRBJ2-3|-|TRBV19|-
CASSKRLNTDTQYF
TGTGCCAGTAGTAAGCGTCTGAACACAGATACGCAGTATTTT
>TRBJ1-5|TRBD1|TRBV6-5|-
CASSRGGGNQPQHF
TGTGCCAGCAGTAGAGGGGGCGGCAATCAGCCCCAGCATTTT
>TRBJ2-1|-|TRBV2|-
CASSEGEAPLQFF
TGTGCCAGCAGTGAAGGCGAGGCACCCTTGCAGTTCTTC
>TRBJ2-5|-|TRBV21-1|-
CASSKAWTSGGEFKKTQYF
TGTGCCAGCAGCAAAGCTTGGACTAGCGGAGGGGAGTTCAAGAAGACCCAGTACTTC
>TRBJ1-5|TRBD1|TRBV28|-
CASRTPGTGVQPQHF
TGTGCCAGCAGGACACCTGGGACAGGGGTCCAGCCCCAGCATTTT
>TRBJ2-7|TRBD2|TRBV4-1|-
CASSQGLADAYEQYF
TGCGCCAGCAGCCAGGGACTAGCGGATGCCTACGAGCAGTACTTC
>TRBJ1-1|TRBD1|TRBV28|-
CASSSGTANTEAFF
TGTGCCAGCAGTTCCGGGACAGCAAACACTGAAGCTTTCTTT
>TRBJ1-3|TRBD1|TRBV7-2|-
CASSSSGTDGNTIYF
TGTGCCAGCAGCTCCTCCGGGACAGACGGAAACACCATATATTTT
>TRBJ2-1|TRBD2|TRBV29-1|-
CSVEDGTSSYNEQFF
TGCAGCGTTGAAGATGGGACTAGCTCCTACAATGAGCAGTTCTTC
>TRBJ1-4|TRBD1|TRBV28|-
CASSFALWTGMEKLFF
TGTGCCAGCAGTTTCGCATTGTGGACAGGGATGGAAAAACTGTTTTTT
>TRBJ1-5|TRBD1|TRBV24-1|-
CATSDPTGGDQPQHF
TGTGCCACCAGTGACCCCACAGGGGGCGATCAGCCCCAGCATTTT
>TRBJ2-7|TRBD2|TRBV7-8|-
CASSPWTSGSYEQYF
TGTGCCAGCAGCCCCTGGACTAGCGGGAGTTACGAGCAGTACTTC
>TRBJ2-1|TRBD2|TRBV19|-
CASSPGLAGGQNEQFF
TGTGCCAGTAGTCCGGGACTAGCGGGAGGGCAAAATGAGCAGTTCTTC
>TRBJ1-1|-|TRBV5-1|-
CASSLSGMEGTEAFF
TGCGCCAGCAGCTTATCGGGCATGGAGGGCACTGAAGCTTTCTTT
>TRBJ2-7|-|TRBV12-2|-
CASRLILAGKGTYEQYF
TGTGCAAGTCGCTTAATCCTAGCGGGAAAGGGCACCTACGAGCAGTACTTC
>TRBJ2-7|-|TRBV28|-
CASSLQQGHEQYF
TGTGCCAGCAGTCTCCAGCAGGGCCACGAGCAGTACTTC
>TRBJ1-1|-|TRBV5-1|-
CASSLVPGGPDTEAFF
TGCGCCAGCAGCTTGGTGCCGGGAGGTCCTGACACTGAAGCTTTCTTT
>TRBJ1-1|-|TRBV21-1|-
CASSKEGEGAQNTEAFF
TGTGCCAGCAGCAAAGAGGGTGAGGGGGCCCAGAACACTGAAGCTTTCTTT
>TRBJ2-7|TRBD2|TRBV3-1/TRBV3-2|-
CASSLHSSGDSSYEQYF
TGTGCCAGCAGTCTCCATTCTAGCGGGGATAGCTCCTACGAGCAGTACTTC
>TRBJ2-1|-|TRBV10-3|-
CAIRGSSSYNEQFF
TGTGCCATCCGGGGATCTAGCTCCTACAATGAGCAGTTCTTC
>TRBJ2-1|TRBD1|TRBV28|-
CASSLDRVINEQFF
TGTGCCAGCAGTTTAGACAGGGTCATAAATGAGCAGTTCTTC
>TRBJ1-3|-|TRBV7-9|-
CASSLAPSSGNTIYF
TGTGCCAGCAGCTTAGCGCCTAGCTCTGGAAACACCATATATTTT
>TRBJ1-2|TRBD1|TRBV3-1/TRBV3-2|once
CASSQAPGGYGYTF
TGTGCCAGCAGCCAAGCGCCAGGGGGCTACGGCTACACCTTC
>TRBJ1-6|-|TRBV18|-
CASSDSQNSPLHF
TGTGCCAGCTCGGACTCTCAGAATTCACCCCTCCACTTT
>TRBJ1-1|TRBD1|TRBV28|-
CASSSLDRLMVEAFF
TGTGCCAGCAGTTCGTTGGACAGGTTAATGGTTGAAGCTTTCTTT
>TRBJ2-2|-|TRBV5-1|-
CASSLFDGNTGELFF
TGCGCCAGCAGCTTGTTCGACGGGAACACTGGGGAGCTGTTTTTT
>TRBJ2-7|TRBD2|TRBV10-1|-
CASNVRREGPYEQYF
TGCGCCAGCAACGTTAGGAGGGAGGGACCCTACGAGCAGTACTTC
>TRBJ2-7|TRBD1|TRBV11-2|-
CASSLMTGTGEQYF
TGTGCCAGCAGCTTAATGACAGGGACGGGGGAGCAGTACTTC
>TRBJ2-7|-|TRBV11-3|-
CASSLAGLAYEQYF
TGTGCCAGCAGCTTAGCGGGACTCGCCTACGAGCAGTACTTC
>TRBJ2-5|-|TRBV3-1/TRBV3-2|-
CASSPTRGETQYF
TGTGCCAGCAGCCCGACCAGGGGAGAGACCCAGTACTTC
>TRBJ2-7|-|TRBV6-5|-
CASSYSWEEHYEQYF
TGTGCCAGCAGTTACTCATGGGAGGAACACTACGAGCAGTACTTC
>TRBJ1-1|-|TRBV6-1|-
CASSDTGPRGNTEAFF
TGTGCCAGCAGTGACACGGGACCGCGGGGGAACACTGAAGCTTTCTTT
>TRBJ2-1|TRBD2|TRBV5-4|-
CASSPGGASGRALTDNEQFF
TGTGCCAGCAGCCCGGGGGGAGCAAGTGGGAGGGCCCTCACGGACAATGAGCAGTTCTTC
>TRBJ2-2|TRBD1|TRBV11-3|-
CASRSTGGSTGELFF
TGTGCCAGCAGATCTACAGGGGGCTCCACCGGGGAGCTGTTTTTT
>TRBJ2-7|TRBD2|TRBV14|-
CASSGTGTSFREQYF
TGTGCCAGCAGTGGGACCGGGACTAGTTTTCGCGAGCAGTACTTC
>TRBJ2-7|-|TRBV27|-
CASSLKEGPSYEQYF
TGTGCCAGCAGTTTAAAGGAGGGCCCTTCCTACGAGCAGTACTTC
>TRBJ2-1|TRBD1|TRBV18|-
CASSREDLGQGYNEQFF
TGTGCCAGCTCTCGTGAGGATCTGGGACAGGGCTACAATGAGCAGTTCTTC
>TRBJ1-2|TRBD1|TRBV19|-
CASSVRDRLYGYTF
TGTGCCAGTAGTGTCCGGGACAGGCTCTATGGCTACACCTTC
>TRBJ2-7|TRBD2|TRBV28|-
CASTSGGGTNYEQYF
TGTGCCAGCACTTCTGGCGGGGGAACTAACTACGAGCAGTACTTC
>TRBJ1-4|-|TRBV10-3|-
CAISDLQGREKLFF
TGTGCCATCAGTGATCTGCAGGGTCGAGAAAAACTGTTTTTT
>TRBJ1-4|-|TRBV27|-
CASSLGGPRREKLFF
TGTGCCAGCAGTTTAGGAGGACCTAGGCGTGAAAAACTGTTTTTT
>TRBJ2-2|-|TRBV5-4|-
CASSLGRGYSNTGELFF
TGTGCCAGCAGCTTGGGACGGGGATATTCGAACACCGGGGAGCTGTTTTTT
>TRBJ2-2|-|TRBV18|-
CASSPSFGGGELFF
TGTGCCAGCTCACCATCTTTTGGAGGCGGGGAGCTGTTTTTT